The entry below gives a single T cell receptor (beta chain) sequence along with its context. Its antigen is not identified. The V gene end was trimmed by 7 bases and the J gene end by 0 bases; junction bases not matched to a gene: 6. This CDR3 comprises 13 residues. Germline V lookup: CDR1 SQVTM, CDR2 ANQGSEA. These data are taken from a study of T cell responses to AZD1222 COVID-19 vaccine. Study as a whole: Second doses that came at about 4 or about 12 weeks were put together.

Profiling relied on immunoSEQ multiplex PCR, and the TCRdb table lists in-frame clones only, not all of them. The table includes tens of thousands of clones, approximately 83% detected once. Study observations and caveats: Most donors were white British, females outnumbered males, and clonal diversity was possibly underestimated. AZD1222 recipients seropositive at baseline numbered only 6 or 7. Dominant at 160-218 and 743-854, vaccine-associated CD4 TCRs also spanned spike.

The clonotype was recovered from an adult in good health. The source material was peripheral blood, sampled on day 0 of AZD1222 vaccination. The chain couples TRBV29-1 to TRBJ2-7; 7 positions agree with TRBD2. As DNA, the CDR3 is TGCAGCGCGGGAGGCTTGAGCTCCTACGAGCAGTACTTC. Its translation: CSAGGLSSYEQYF.